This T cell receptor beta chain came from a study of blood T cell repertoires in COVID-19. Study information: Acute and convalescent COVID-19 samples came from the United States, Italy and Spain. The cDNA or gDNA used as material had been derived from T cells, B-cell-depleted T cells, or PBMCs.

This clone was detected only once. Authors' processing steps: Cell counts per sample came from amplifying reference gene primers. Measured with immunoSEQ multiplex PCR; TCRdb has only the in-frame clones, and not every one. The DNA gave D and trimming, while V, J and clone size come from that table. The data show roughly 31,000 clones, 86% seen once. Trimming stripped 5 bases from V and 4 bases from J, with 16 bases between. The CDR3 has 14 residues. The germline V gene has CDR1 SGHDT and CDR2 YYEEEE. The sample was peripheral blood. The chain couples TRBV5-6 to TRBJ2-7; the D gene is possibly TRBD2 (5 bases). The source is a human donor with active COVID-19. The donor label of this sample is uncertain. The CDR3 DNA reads TGTGCCAGCAGTACCGGGATTAGTTTTTACGAGCAGTACTTC. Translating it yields CASSTGISFYEQYF.